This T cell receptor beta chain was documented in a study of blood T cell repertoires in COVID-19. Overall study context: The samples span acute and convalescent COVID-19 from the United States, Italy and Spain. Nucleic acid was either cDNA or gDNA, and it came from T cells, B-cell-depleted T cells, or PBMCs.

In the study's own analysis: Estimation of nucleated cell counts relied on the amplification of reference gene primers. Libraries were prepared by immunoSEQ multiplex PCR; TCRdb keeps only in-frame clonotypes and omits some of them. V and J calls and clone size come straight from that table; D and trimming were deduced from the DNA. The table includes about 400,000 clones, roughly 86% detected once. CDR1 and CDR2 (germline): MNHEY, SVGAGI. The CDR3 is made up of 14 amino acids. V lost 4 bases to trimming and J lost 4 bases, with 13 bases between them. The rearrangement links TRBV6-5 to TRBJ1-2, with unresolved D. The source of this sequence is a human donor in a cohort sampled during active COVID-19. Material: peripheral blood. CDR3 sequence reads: CASSWLGSGYGYTF. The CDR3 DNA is TGTGCCAGCAGTTGGTTAGGATCGGGCTATGGCTACACCTTC.